The sequence of this TCR beta chain was determined in a study of T cells in Graves' hyperthyroidism and ophthalmopathy. Graves' hyperthyroidism is called stable when ophthalmopathy does not progress within 18 months. Not enrolled were patients with uncontrolled infection, other autoimmune disease, pregnancy or lactation. This clonotype was recorded many times. Using RNA transcripts as the source, TCR beta CDR3 regions were amplified. The HTBI set primed first-round TCR CDR3 RT-PCR. TCRdb ran MiXCR on the multiplex PCR reads and lists one entry per CDR3 protein. Among approximately 420,000 distinct CDR3 sequences, approximately 15% were seen once, and the ten largest hold 30% to 35%. The specimen was blood. The source is a woman in her 30s with Graves' hyperthyroidism.

This chain's CDR3 is CSARERTSHCEQYF. DNA of the CDR3: TGCAGTGCTAGAGAACGGACTAGCCACTGCGAGCAGTACTTC. The chain combines TRBV20-1 with TRBJ2-7, with TRBD2 matching over 8 bases. The V gene's germline CDR1 is DFQATT and CDR2 SNEGSKA (reference sequence). The CDR3 consists of 14 residues. The V and J ends lost 0 bases and 6 bases, in that order; junction bases with no gene match: 7.